The 28 T cell receptor beta chains below all came from one sample that was sequenced in a study of human T cells and chemical hapten exposure. Described time point: pre-sensitization, week 0. Indicated treatment: therapeutic diphenylcyclopropenone sensitization with weekly scalp DPC. TCRdb re-called the RACE reads with MiXCR, one entry per CDR3 protein. Of roughly 110,000 distinct CDR3 sequences listed, less than 15% are singletons. Sequencing was performed on whole blood, taken in connection with sensitization to the hapten diphenylcyclopropenone (DPC). Receptor source: a woman aged 50 to 60 with alopecia areata. Some clones in this sample may be carry-over from other donors' samples.

This clonotype was seen repeatedly, ten times or more. The chain uses TRBV5-4 and TRBJ1-6, with 7 positions matching TRBD1. The ends lost 0 bases at V and 16 bases at J; junction bases unmatched: 4. Per germline, CDR1 SGHNT and CDR2 YYREEE (reference sequence). The CDR3 totals 12 residues. The CDR3 here is CASSLANRGLHF. CDR3 nucleotide sequence: TGTGCCAGCAGCTTGGCCAACAGGGGACTCCACTTT.

This clonotype has a count of ten or more. The chain has TRBV11-2 and TRBJ2-1, with no clear D. The ends were cut back, 0 bases at V and 0 bases at J, with 15 bases in the middle. The CDR3 covers 18 residues. From germline, CDR1 is SGHAT and CDR2 FQNNGV. The CDR3 bases are TGTGCCAGCAGCTTAGACCGGTCAACGGGTAGCTCCTACAATGAGCAGTTCTTC. Translation: CASSLDRSTGSSYNEQFF.

V gene TRBV6-4 combines with J gene TRBJ1-1, with 8 bases identical to TRBD1. Germline V gene sequence: CDR1 MRHNA, CDR2 SNTAGT. This CDR3 is 15 amino acids long. The V gene end was trimmed by 3 bases and the J gene end by 5 bases; junction bases not matched to a gene: 8. CDR3 DNA: TGTGCCAGCAGTGAGGACAGGGCAAGAGGTACTGAAGCTTTCTTT. Translated, it gives CASSEDRARGTEAFF.

This clonotype was observed a handful of times. The V gene is TRBV6-2 or TRBV6-3, the J gene TRBJ2-1, with TRBD1 matching over 9 bases. The CDR3 is made up of 15 amino acids. Germline lookup yields CDR1 MNHEY and CDR2 SVGEGT. With V trimmed by 5 bases and J by 8 bases, 10 bases remained unmatched. The CDR3: CASSPSWDRVHEQFF. CDR3 nucleotides: TGTGCCAGCAGTCCATCCTGGGACAGGGTCCATGAGCAGTTCTTC.

J is TRBJ2-4 and V is TRBV12-3 or TRBV12-4; 8 bases line up with TRBD1. V was pared by 5 bases and J by 7 bases, with 7 bases of the junction left unmatched. The CDR3 sequence is 14 residues long. The CDR3 loop reads CASSLRQGLNIQYF. In DNA form, the CDR3 reads TGTGCCAGCAGTCTCCGACAGGGGTTGAACATTCAGTACTTC.

This clonotype was counted ten times or more. The chain has TRBV7-9 and TRBJ1-6, with D unclear. CDR1 is SEHNR and CDR2 is FQNEAQ in the germline V gene (reference sequence). V dropped 1 base and J dropped 7 bases, with 8 bases sitting between them. The CDR3 sequence is 14 residues long. The CDR3 DNA follows: TGTGCCAGCAGCTTAGGGTATACGAATTCACCCCTCCACTTT. This encodes CASSLGYTNSPLHF.

The V gene is TRBV9, the J gene TRBJ1-5; D is possibly TRBD1 (5 bases). V was shortened by 0 bases and J by 5 bases, with 9 bases between the two germline ends. Germline V lookup: CDR1 SGDLS, CDR2 YYNGEE. The CDR3 extends over 14 amino acids. The CDR3 DNA is TGTGCCAGCAGCGTAGGACAGCTAGATCAGCCCCAGCATTTT. It is translated as CASSVGQLDQPQHF.

A few counts support this clonotype. V is TRBV7-6 and J is TRBJ2-6; D is unclear. CDR1 SGHVS and CDR2 FNYEAQ come from the germline V gene. Deletions cut 8 bases from V and 1 base from J, with 6 bases between. This CDR3 has 13 amino acids. This CDR3 reads CASARSGANVLTF. Here the CDR3 DNA reads TGTGCCAGCGCCCGATCTGGGGCCAACGTCCTGACTTTC.

This clonotype has just a few counts. The chain uses TRBV5-1 and TRBJ1-6; D is uncertain. This CDR3 spans 16 amino acids. Germline-derived CDR1 and CDR2 are SGHRS and YFSETQ. The V end lost 4 bases, the J end lost 6 bases, and 17 bases lay between the germline ends. The CDR3 DNA reads TGCGCCAGCAGCCTCGTCGGTGGGTCGGGTAATTCACCCCTCCACTTT. Translating it yields CASSLVGGSGNSPLHF.

V usage is TRBV10-1 and J usage is TRBJ2-7, with D uncertain. The CDR3 covers 15 residues. In germline, CDR1 is WNHNN, CDR2 SYGVQD (reference sequence). V shed 0 bases and J shed 3 bases, with 12 bases lying between them. CDR3: CASSESMTPNYEQYF. The DNA for the CDR3 is TGCGCCAGCAGTGAGTCGATGACTCCTAACTACGAGCAGTACTTC.

There are a few counts of this clonotype. CDR3 sequence: CASSPLMTGNEQYF. The CDR3 region has the DNA TGTGCCAGCTCACCACTTATGACAGGGAACGAGCAGTACTTC. This sequence joins TRBV18 and TRBJ2-7, with TRBD1 matching 7 bases. The CDR3 contains 14 residues. Germline trimming cut 1 base from V and 5 bases from J; bases unmatched to any gene: 5. The germline gives CDR1 KGHSH, CDR2 LQKENI.

This clonotype is a singleton in its sample. The V call is TRBV29-1, the J call TRBJ2-5; D is uncertain. V shed 8 bases and J shed 5 bases, with 12 bases lying between them. The germline CDR1 and CDR2 sequences are SQVTM and ANQGSEA. The CDR3 totals 11 residues. In DNA form, the CDR3 reads TGCAGCATCAGTTACTGGGAGACCCAGTACTTC. It codes for CSISYWETQYF.

This clonotype was seen many times. The chain couples TRBV4-3 to TRBJ1-1; perhaps TRBD1 as D (6 bases). Germline V gives CDR1 LGHNA, CDR2 YSLEER. The CDR3 loop spans 16 amino acids. V lost 1 base, J lost 1 base, and 13 bases lay in between. The CDR3, as DNA: TGCGCCAGCAGCCAAGCCAGGGGAGGGAAGAACACTGAAGCTTTCTTT. Residues: CASSQARGGKNTEAFF.

The rearrangement uses TRBV11-3 and TRBJ2-6; 7 bases map to TRBD1. The germline CDR1 and CDR2 sequences are SGHNT and YENEEA. The CDR3 spans 17 residues. J was trimmed by 0 bases and V by 5 bases; bases with no gene match: 7. The CDR3: CASSVGTASSGANVLTF. CDR3 in DNA: TGTGCCAGCAGCGTAGGGACAGCCAGCTCTGGGGCCAACGTCCTGACTTTC.

This clonotype was seen more than once but under ten times. The V call is TRBV20-1, the J call TRBJ2-7; D ambiguous. This CDR3 has 16 amino acids. Germline-derived CDR1 and CDR2 are DFQATT and SNEGSKA (reference sequence). V was shortened by 2 bases and J by 1 base, with 18 bases between the two germline ends. CDR3 DNA sequence: TGCAGTGCTAGACGGCCAGGAAGTTATATATCCTACGAGCAGTACTTC. Translating gives CSARRPGSYISYEQYF.

The chain employs TRBV11-2 and TRBJ2-5; D uncertain. V gave up 3 bases and J gave up 1 base, with 6 bases separating them. This CDR3 is 13 amino acids long. Looked up from germline, CDR1 is SGHAT and CDR2 is FQNNGV. This CDR3 is CASSFNIQETQYF. CDR3 bases: TGTGCCAGCAGCTTTAACATCCAAGAGACCCAGTACTTC.

The chain carries TRBV4-2 and TRBJ2-7; weak D call: TRBD1 (6 bases). The CDR3 consists of 17 residues. V dropped 0 bases and J dropped 0 bases, with 15 bases sitting between them. Germline V gives CDR1 LGHNA, CDR2 YNFKEQ. The CDR3 nucleotides are TGTGCCAGCAGCCAAGACCCGACAGGCGGAAGCTCCTACGAGCAGTACTTC. Its protein product is CASSQDPTGGSSYEQYF.

This clonotype occurred a few times. This chain links TRBV7-6 with TRBJ2-3; D is unresolved. The germline CDR1 and CDR2 sequences are SGHVS and FNYEAQ. The V gene lost 5 bases and the J gene lost 5 bases, with 14 bases spanning the gap. This CDR3 contains 14 residues. The DNA of the CDR3 is TGTGCCAGCAGCCCGCCGGACGGAAGAGATACGCAGTATTTT. This sequence encodes CASSPPDGRDTQYF.

This clonotype has a handful of counts. This rearrangement joins TRBV14 to TRBJ1-1; tentatively, D is TRBD1 (5 bases). CDR3 length: 15 residues. From germline, CDR1 is SGHDN and CDR2 FVKESK. V was shortened by 1 base and J by 4 bases, with 13 bases between the two germline ends. The CDR3 coding sequence is TGTGCCAGCAGCCAAGCCCGAGGGGTTGGCACTGAAGCTTTCTTT. Its translation is CASSQARGVGTEAFF.

This clonotype has a count of ten or more. This sequence joins TRBV20-1 and TRBJ1-5; the D is unclear. The V gene's germline CDR1 is DFQATT and CDR2 SNEGSKA (reference sequence). The CDR3 runs to 13 residues. Trimming left V 1 base short and J 3 bases short, with 7 bases between. DNA for the CDR3: TGCAGTGCTAGAGGGGCTTTCAATCAGCCCCAGCATTTT. It is translated as CSARGAFNQPQHF.

V usage is TRBV2 and J usage is TRBJ2-7; 7 bases are shared with TRBD2. With 4 bases clipped from V and 6 bases from J, the junction kept 6 bases outside the gene matches. The germline CDR1 and CDR2 sequences are SNHLY and FYNNEI. The CDR3 sequence is 13 residues long. The CDR3 sequence is CASSAQGGVEQYF. In nucleotides, the CDR3 is TGTGCCAGCAGTGCCCAGGGAGGGGTCGAGCAGTACTTC.

This clonotype was detected a few times. The chain has TRBV29-1 and TRBJ2-7, with D perhaps TRBD2 (5 bases). Germline V gene lookup returns CDR1 SQVTM and CDR2 ANQGSEA. Trimming removed 4 bases from V and 2 bases from J, with 15 bases in between. The CDR3 covers 14 residues. The CDR3 sequence: CSVGAEPLAYEQYF. Here the CDR3 DNA reads TGCAGCGTTGGAGCGGAACCATTAGCCTACGAGCAGTACTTC.

V and J are TRBV28 and TRBJ2-6; D possibly matches TRBD1 or TRBD2 (5 bases each). Trimming left V 3 bases short and J 0 bases short, with 15 bases between. Germline V gene lookup returns CDR1 MDHEN and CDR2 SYDVKM. This CDR3 comprises 18 residues. As DNA, the CDR3 is TGTGCCAGCAGTTTCCTCGGGGCGAGAGACTCTGGGGCCAACGTCCTGACTTTC. Translation gives CASSFLGARDSGANVLTF.

This clonotype was detected ten times or more. This sequence joins TRBV18 and TRBJ1-2; maybe TRBD1 (5 bases). CDR1 KGHSH and CDR2 LQKENI come from the germline V gene. The CDR3 is made up of 11 amino acids. The V end was cut by 3 bases, the J end by 7 bases, with 6 bases between. CDR3 DNA: TGTGCCAGCTCACCTGGGGGTGGCTACACCTTC. Its translation: CASSPGGGYTF.

The rearrangement uses TRBV4-1 and TRBJ2-1; the D gene could be TRBD1 or TRBD2 (6 bases each). Germline V CDR1 and CDR2: MGHRA, YSYEKL. The CDR3 runs to 14 residues. The V end was cut by 6 bases, the J end by 3 bases, with 12 bases between. The CDR3 coding sequence is TGCGCCAGCAGGTTGGGGGGCGTCTACAATGAGCAGTTCTTC. This codes for CASRLGGVYNEQFF.

This sequence joins TRBV18 and TRBJ2-4; D is uncertain. Trimming took off 2 bases at V and 0 bases at J, with 14 bases between the two ends. The CDR3 consists of 17 residues. Germline values: CDR1 KGHSH, CDR2 LQKENI. In nucleotides, the CDR3 is TGTGCCAGCTCACCAACGGCGTGTAATTTAGCCAAAAACATTCAGTACTTC. Protein product: CASSPTACNLAKNIQYF.

This clonotype showed up just a few times. The chain is built from TRBV27 and TRBJ1-5; D gene unclear. The CDR3 is made up of 13 amino acids. The germline V gene encodes CDR1 MNHEY and CDR2 SMNVEV (reference sequence). V was pared by 0 bases and J by 11 bases, with 11 bases between. CDR3 in amino acids: CASSLSPGLAQHF. The CDR3 region has the DNA TGTGCCAGCAGTTTATCGCCAGGCCTTGCCCAGCATTTT.

J is TRBJ2-3 and V is TRBV6-5, with D unresolved. The germline gives CDR1 MNHEY, CDR2 SVGAGI. The CDR3 totals 13 residues. With 7 bases removed from V and 0 bases from J, the gap between germline ends came to 8 bases. CDR3 protein: CASTAPSTDTQYF. For the CDR3, the DNA is TGTGCCAGCACCGCTCCCAGCACAGATACGCAGTATTTT.